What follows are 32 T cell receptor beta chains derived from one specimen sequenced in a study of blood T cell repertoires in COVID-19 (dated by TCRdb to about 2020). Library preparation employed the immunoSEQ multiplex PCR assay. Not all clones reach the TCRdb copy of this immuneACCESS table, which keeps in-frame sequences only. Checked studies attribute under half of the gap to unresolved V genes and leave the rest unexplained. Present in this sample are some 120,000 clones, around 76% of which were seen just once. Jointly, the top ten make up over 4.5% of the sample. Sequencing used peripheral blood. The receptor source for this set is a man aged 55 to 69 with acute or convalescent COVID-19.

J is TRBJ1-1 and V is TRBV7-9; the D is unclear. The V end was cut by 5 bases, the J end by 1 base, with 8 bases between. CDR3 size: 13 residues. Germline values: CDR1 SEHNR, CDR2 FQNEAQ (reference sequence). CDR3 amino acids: CASSQRANTEAFF. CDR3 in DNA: TGTGCCAGCAGCCAGCGGGCGAACACTGAAGCTTTCTTT.

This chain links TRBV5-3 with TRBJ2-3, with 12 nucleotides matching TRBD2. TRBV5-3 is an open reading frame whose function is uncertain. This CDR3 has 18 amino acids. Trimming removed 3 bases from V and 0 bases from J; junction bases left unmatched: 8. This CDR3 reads CARSSRLAGVLSTDTQYF. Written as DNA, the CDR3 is TGTGCCAGAAGCTCCAGACTAGCGGGAGTGCTAAGCACAGATACGCAGTATTTT.

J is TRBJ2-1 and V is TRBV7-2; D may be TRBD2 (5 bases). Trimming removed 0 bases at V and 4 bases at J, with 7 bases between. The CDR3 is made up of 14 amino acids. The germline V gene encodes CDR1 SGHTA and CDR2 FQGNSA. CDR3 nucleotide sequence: TGTGCCAGCAGCTTAGCGGGAGAATACAATGAGCAGTTCTTC. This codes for CASSLAGEYNEQFF.

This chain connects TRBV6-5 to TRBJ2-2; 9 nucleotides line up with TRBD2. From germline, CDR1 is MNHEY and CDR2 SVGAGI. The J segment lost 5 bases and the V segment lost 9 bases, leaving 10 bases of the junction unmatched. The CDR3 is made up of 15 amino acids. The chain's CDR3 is CASQLSLAGTGELFF. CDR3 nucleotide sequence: TGTGCCAGTCAGCTATCCCTAGCGGGGACCGGGGAGCTGTTTTTT.

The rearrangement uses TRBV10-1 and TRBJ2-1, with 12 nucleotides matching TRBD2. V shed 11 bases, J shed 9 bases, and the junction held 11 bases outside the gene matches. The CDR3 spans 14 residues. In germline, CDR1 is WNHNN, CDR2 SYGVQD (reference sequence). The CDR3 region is CASEASGRAGEQFF. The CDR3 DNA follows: TGCGCCTCTGAAGCTAGCGGGAGGGCTGGTGAGCAGTTCTTC.

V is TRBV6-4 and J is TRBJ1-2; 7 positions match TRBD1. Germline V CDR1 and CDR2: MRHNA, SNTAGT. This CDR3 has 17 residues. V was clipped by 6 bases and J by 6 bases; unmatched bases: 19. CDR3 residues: CASRTGHGDREKDGYTF. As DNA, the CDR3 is TGTGCCAGCAGGACCGGCCATGGAGACAGGGAGAAGGATGGCTACACCTTC.

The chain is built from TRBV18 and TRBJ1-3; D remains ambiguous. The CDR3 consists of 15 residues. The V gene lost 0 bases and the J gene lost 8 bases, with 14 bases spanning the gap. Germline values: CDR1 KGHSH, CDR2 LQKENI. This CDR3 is CASSPPPGNRDTIYF. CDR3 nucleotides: TGTGCCAGCTCACCACCGCCCGGGAATAGGGACACCATATATTTT.

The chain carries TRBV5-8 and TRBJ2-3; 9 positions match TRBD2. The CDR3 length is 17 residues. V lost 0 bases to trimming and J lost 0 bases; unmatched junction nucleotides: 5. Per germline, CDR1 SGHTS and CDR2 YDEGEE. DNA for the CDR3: TGTGCCAGCAGCTTGGCTTCCACTAGCGGGAGCACAGATACGCAGTATTTT. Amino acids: CASSLASTSGSTDTQYF.

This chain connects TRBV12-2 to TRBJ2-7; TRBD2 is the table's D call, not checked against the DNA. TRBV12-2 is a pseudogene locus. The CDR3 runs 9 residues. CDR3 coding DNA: TGTGCAAGTCCCATACCATATCGGGTC. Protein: CASPIPYRV.

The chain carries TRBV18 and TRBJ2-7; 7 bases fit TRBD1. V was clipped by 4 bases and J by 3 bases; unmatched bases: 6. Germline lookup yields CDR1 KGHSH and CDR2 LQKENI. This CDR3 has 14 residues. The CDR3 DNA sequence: TGTGCCAGCTCACGAGGGGGACAGAACTACGAGCAGTACTTC. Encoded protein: CASSRGGQNYEQYF.

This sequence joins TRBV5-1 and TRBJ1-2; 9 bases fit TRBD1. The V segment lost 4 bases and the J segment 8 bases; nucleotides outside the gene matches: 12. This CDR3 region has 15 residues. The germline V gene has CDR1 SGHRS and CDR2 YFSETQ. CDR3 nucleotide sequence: TGCGCCAGCAGCATCAAGTACAGGGGGCAAGGAGGCTACACCTTC. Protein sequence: CASSIKYRGQGGYTF.

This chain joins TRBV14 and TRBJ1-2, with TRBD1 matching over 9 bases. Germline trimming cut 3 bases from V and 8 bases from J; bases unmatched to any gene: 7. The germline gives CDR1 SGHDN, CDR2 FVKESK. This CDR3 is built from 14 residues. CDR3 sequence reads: CASSQNRGLEGYTF. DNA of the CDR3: TGTGCCAGCAGCCAGAACAGGGGGCTGGAAGGCTACACCTTC.

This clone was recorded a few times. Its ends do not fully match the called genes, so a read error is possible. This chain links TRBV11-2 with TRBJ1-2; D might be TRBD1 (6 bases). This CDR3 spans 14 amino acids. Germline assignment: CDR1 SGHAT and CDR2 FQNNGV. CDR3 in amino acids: CASRLDRTFYGYTF. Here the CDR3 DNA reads TGTGCCAGCAGGTTAGACAGGACTTTCTATGGCTACACCTTC. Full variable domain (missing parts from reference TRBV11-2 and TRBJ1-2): EAGVAQSPRYKIIEKRQSVAFWCNPISGHATLYWYQQILGQGPKLLIQFQNNGVVDDSQLPKDRFSAERLKGVDSTLKIQPAKLEDSAVYLCASRLDRTFYGYTFGSGTRLTVV.

This CDR3 reads CASVRGPVKNIQYF. Here the CDR3 DNA reads TGTGCCAGCGTCAGGGGGCCAGTCAAAAACATTCAGTACTTC. This chain uses TRBV7-9 with TRBJ2-4; 8 nucleotides agree with TRBD1. In germline, CDR1 is SEHNR, CDR2 FQNEAQ (reference sequence). After removal of 8 bases from V and 3 bases from J, the junction contained 6 bases not matched to a gene. This CDR3 contains 14 residues.

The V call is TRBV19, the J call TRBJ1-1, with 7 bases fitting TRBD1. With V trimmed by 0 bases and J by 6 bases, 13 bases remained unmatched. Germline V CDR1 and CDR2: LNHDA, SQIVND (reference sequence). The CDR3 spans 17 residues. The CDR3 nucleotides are TGTGCCAGTAGTATAGATAAGACGGGACAGACAAGCGCTGAAGCTTTCTTT. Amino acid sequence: CASSIDKTGQTSAEAFF.

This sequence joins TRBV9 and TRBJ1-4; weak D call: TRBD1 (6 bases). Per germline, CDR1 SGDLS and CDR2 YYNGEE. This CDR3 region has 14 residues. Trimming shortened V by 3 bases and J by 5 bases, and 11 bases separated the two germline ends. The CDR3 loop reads CASSARQENEKLFF. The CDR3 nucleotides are TGTGCCAGCAGCGCACGACAGGAGAATGAAAAACTGTTTTTT.

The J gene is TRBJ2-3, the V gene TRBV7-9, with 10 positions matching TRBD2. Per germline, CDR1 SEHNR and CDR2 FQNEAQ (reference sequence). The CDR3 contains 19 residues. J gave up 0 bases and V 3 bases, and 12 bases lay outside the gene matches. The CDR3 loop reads CASSLGTSANSYSTDTQYF. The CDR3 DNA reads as TGTGCCAGCAGCTTGGGGACTAGCGCAAATTCTTATAGCACAGATACGCAGTATTTT.

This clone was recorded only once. In nucleotides, the CDR3 is TGTGCCACCAGCAGGGGGAGAGGGAACACTGAAGCTTTCTTT. Amino acid sequence: CATSRGRGNTEAFF. This chain connects TRBV15 to TRBJ1-1; no clear D gene. The CDR3 is 14 residues long. CDR1 and CDR2 from the germline V gene are LNHNV and YYDKDF (reference sequence). V was cut by 3 bases and J by 1 base, with 9 bases left in between.

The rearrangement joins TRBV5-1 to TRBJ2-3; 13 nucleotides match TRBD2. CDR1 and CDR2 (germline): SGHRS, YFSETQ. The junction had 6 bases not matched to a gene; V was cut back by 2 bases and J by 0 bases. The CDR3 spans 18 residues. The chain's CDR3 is CASSLLAGGPTSTDTQYF. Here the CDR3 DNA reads TGCGCCAGCAGCTTACTAGCGGGGGGGCCTACTAGCACAGATACGCAGTATTTT.

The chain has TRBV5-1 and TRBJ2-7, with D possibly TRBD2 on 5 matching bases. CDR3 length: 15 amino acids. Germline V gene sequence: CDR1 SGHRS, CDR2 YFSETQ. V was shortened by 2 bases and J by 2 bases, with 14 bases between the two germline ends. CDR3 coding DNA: TGCGCCAGCAGCTTAGATAGCGTATCCACCTACGAGCAGTACTTC. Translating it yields CASSLDSVSTYEQYF.

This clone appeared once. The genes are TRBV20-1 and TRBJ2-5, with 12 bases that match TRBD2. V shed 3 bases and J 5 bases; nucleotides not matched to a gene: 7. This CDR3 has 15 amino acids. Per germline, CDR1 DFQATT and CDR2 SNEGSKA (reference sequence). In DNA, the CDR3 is TGCAGTGCTAGTCTAGCGGGAGGGCCTCTCGAGACCCAGTACTTC. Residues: CSASLAGGPLETQYF.

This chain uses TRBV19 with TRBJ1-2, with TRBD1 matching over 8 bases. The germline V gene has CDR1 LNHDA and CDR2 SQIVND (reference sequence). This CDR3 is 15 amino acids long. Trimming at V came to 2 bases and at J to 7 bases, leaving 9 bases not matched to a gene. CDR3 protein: CASSIRDRRFSGYTF. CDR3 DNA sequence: TGTGCCAGTAGTATACGGGACAGGCGATTCAGTGGCTACACCTTC.

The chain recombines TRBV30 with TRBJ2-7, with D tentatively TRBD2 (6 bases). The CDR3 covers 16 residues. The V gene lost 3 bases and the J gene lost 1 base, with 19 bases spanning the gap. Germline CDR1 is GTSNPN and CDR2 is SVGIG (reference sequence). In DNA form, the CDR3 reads TGTGCCTGGAGAAAGAGGGCCTTGGAGGGGTCCTACGAGCAGTACTTC. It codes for CAWRKRALEGSYEQYF.

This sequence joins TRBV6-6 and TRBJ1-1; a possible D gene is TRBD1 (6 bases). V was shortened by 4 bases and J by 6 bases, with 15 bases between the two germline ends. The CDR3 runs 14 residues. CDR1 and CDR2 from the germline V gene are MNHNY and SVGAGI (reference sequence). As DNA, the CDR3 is TGTGCCAGCAGTTCGAGTAGGGGGAAATCTGAAGCTTTCTTT. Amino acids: CASSSSRGKSEAFF.

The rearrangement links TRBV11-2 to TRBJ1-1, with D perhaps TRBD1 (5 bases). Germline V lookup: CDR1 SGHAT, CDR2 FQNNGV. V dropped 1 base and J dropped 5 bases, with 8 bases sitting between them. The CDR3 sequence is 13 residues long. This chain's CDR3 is CASSLGGRTEAFF. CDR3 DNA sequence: TGTGCCAGCAGCTTAGGGGGCCGGACTGAAGCTTTCTTT.

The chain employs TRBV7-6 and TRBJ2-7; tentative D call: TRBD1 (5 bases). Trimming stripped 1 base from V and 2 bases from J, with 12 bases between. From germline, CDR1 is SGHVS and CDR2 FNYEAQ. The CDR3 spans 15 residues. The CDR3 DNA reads TGTGCCAGCAGCTTAGGCAGGGCAAACACCTACGAGCAGTACTTC. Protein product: CASSLGRANTYEQYF.

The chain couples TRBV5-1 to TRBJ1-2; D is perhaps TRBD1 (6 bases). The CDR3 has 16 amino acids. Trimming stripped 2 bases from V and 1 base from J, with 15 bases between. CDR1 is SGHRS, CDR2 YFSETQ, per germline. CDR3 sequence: CASSFRSDSFNYGYTF. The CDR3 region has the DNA TGCGCCAGCAGCTTTCGGTCGGACAGTTTTAACTATGGCTACACCTTC.

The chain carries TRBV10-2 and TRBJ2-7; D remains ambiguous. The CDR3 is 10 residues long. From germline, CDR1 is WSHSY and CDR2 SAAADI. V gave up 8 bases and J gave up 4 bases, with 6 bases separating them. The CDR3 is CASGDYEQYF. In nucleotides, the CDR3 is TGCGCCAGCGGAGATTACGAGCAGTACTTC.

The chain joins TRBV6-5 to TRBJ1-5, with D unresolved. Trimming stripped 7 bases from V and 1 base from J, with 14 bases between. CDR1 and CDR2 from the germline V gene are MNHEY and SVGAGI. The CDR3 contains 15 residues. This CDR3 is CASIQEYGSNQPQHF. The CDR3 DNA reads TGTGCCAGCATCCAAGAATACGGGAGCAATCAGCCCCAGCATTTT.

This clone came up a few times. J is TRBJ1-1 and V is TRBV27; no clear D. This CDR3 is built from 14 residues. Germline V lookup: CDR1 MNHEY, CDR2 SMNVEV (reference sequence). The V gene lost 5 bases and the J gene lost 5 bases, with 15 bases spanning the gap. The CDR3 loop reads CASSPQKGGTEAFF. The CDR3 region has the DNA TGTGCCAGCAGTCCCCAGAAGGGAGGGACTGAAGCTTTCTTT.

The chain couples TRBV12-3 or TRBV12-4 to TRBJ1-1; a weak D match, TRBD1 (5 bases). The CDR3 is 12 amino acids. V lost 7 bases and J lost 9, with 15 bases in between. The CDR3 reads CASKKERGKAFF. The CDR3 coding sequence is TGTGCCAGCAAGAAGGAGCGGGGCAAAGCTTTCTTT.

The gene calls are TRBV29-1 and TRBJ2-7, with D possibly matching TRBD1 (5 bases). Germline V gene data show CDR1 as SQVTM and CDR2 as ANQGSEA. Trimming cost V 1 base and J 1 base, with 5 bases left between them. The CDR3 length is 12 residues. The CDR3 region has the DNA TGCAGCGTTGAAGGACAGTCCTACGAGCAGTACTTC. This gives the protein CSVEGQSYEQYF.